The next 8 T cell receptor beta chains were all read from a single sample in a study of Ad26.COV2.S vaccination and SARS-CoV-2 variants. Noted treatment: around 19 received Ad26.COV2.S at low or high dose, single or two shots; 5 received placebo; per-sample allocation not given. Material that was analyzed had been drawn on day 63 after the first vaccine or placebo injection. Profiling relied on immunoSEQ multiplex PCR, and the TCRdb table lists in-frame clones only, not all of them. The table includes 300,000 to 400,000 clones, over 75% detected once. This sample comprised peripheral blood, obtained in a trial of Ad26.COV2.S vaccine versus placebo. The receptors shown here come from a person aged 18-65 years who received the Ad26.COV2.S COVID-19 vaccine or a placebo.

The chain couples TRBV6-6 to TRBJ2-1; 9 nucleotides agree with TRBD1. CDR3 length: 15 amino acids. J was trimmed by 4 bases and V by 7 bases; bases with no gene match: 8. Germline V gene sequence: CDR1 MNHNY, CDR2 SVGAGI (reference sequence). Here the CDR3 reads CASTAGTGTYNEQFF. The CDR3, as DNA: TGTGCCAGCACCGCCGGGACAGGGACTTACAATGAGCAGTTCTTC.

This chain uses TRBV14 with TRBJ2-7; TRBD2 matches 7 bases. The length of the CDR3 is 15 residues. Per the germline V gene, CDR1 is SGHDN and CDR2 is FVKESK. V shed 0 bases, J shed 5 bases, and the junction held 7 bases outside the gene matches. The CDR3 nucleotides read TGTGCCAGCAGCCAAGATCGCGGGGGAGCCGACGAGCAGTACTTC. Translated: CASSQDRGGADEQYF.

The V gene is TRBV7-2, the J gene TRBJ2-7, with 9 bases aligning to TRBD2. Looked up from germline, CDR1 is SGHTA and CDR2 is FQGNSA. CDR3 size: 15 residues. V was pared by 3 bases and J by 6 bases, with 9 bases of the junction left unmatched. The CDR3 DNA follows: TGTGCCAGCAGCTTCCAGCGGGGGGCCCGGGGCGAGCAGTACTTC. It is translated as CASSFQRGARGEQYF.

The CDR3 DNA sequence: TGTGCCAGCAGCCAAGAACAGGGGGCAACTAATGAAAAACTGTTTTTT. Translated: CASSQEQGATNEKLFF. The rearrangement links TRBV4-2 to TRBJ1-4, with 8 bases lining up with TRBD1. This CDR3 is 16 amino acids long. From germline, CDR1 is LGHNA and CDR2 YNFKEQ. Trimming cost V 0 bases and J 0 bases; bases outside gene matches: 0.

There are a few counts of this clone. The CDR3 nucleotides are TGTGCCAGCAGAACAGGGGCTGGAAACACCATATATTTT. Its protein is CASRTGAGNTIYF. V is TRBV3-1 (or the pseudogene TRBV3-2) and J is TRBJ1-3, with 7 nucleotides matching TRBD1. Germline V gene lookup returns CDR1 LGHDT and CDR2 YNNKEL (reference sequence). This CDR3 is built from 13 residues. Trimming cost V 6 bases and J 2 bases; bases outside gene matches: 1.

The rearrangement joins TRBV6-1 to TRBJ1-2, with D unresolved. The length of the CDR3 is 14 residues. Between the trimmed V and J ends, which lost 0 bases and 2 bases, there was a span of 7 bases. CDR1 is MNHNS, CDR2 SASEGT, per germline. CDR3 residues: CASSEALGNYGYTF. The CDR3 coding sequence is TGTGCCAGCAGTGAAGCGCTAGGGAACTATGGCTACACCTTC.

V is TRBV19 and J is TRBJ2-5; 8 bases agree with TRBD2. Looked up from germline, CDR1 is LNHDA and CDR2 is SQIVND (reference sequence). CDR3 length: 16 residues. V lost 0 bases, J lost 1 base, and 4 bases stayed unmatched. CDR3 sequence: CASSIDLGGAQETQYF. The CDR3 nucleotides are TGTGCCAGTAGTATAGATCTCGGGGGGGCCCAAGAGACCCAGTACTTC. Using reference TRBV19 and TRBJ2-5 for the parts outside the CDR3, the full variable domain is DGGITQSPKYLFRKEGQNVTLSCEQNLNHDAMYWYRQDPGQGLRLIYYSQIVNDFQKGDIAEGYSVSREKKESFPLTVTSAQKNPTAFYLCASSIDLGGAQETQYFGPGTRLLVL.

The chain combines TRBV9 with TRBJ1-1; weak D call: TRBD1 (5 bases). The V and J ends lost 2 bases and 3 bases respectively, with 14 bases between them. Germline CDR1 is SGDLS and CDR2 is YYNGEE. The CDR3 is 15 amino acids. DNA for the CDR3: TGTGCCAGCAGCGTTTTGGGGGAGGGTGACACTGAAGCTTTCTTT. This sequence encodes CASSVLGEGDTEAFF.